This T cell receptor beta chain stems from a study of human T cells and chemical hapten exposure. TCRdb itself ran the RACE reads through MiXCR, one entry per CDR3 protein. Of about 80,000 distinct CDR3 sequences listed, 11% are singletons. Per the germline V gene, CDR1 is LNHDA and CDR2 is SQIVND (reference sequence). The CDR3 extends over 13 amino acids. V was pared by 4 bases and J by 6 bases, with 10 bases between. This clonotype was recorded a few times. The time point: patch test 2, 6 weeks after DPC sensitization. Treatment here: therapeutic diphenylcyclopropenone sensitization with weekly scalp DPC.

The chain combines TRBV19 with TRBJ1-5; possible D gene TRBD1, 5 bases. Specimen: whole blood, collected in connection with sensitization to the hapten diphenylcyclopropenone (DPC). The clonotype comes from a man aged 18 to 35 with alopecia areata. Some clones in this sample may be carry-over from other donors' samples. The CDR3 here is CASSKWGSQPQHF. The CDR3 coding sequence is TGTGCCAGTAGTAAATGGGGGAGTCAGCCCCAGCATTTT.